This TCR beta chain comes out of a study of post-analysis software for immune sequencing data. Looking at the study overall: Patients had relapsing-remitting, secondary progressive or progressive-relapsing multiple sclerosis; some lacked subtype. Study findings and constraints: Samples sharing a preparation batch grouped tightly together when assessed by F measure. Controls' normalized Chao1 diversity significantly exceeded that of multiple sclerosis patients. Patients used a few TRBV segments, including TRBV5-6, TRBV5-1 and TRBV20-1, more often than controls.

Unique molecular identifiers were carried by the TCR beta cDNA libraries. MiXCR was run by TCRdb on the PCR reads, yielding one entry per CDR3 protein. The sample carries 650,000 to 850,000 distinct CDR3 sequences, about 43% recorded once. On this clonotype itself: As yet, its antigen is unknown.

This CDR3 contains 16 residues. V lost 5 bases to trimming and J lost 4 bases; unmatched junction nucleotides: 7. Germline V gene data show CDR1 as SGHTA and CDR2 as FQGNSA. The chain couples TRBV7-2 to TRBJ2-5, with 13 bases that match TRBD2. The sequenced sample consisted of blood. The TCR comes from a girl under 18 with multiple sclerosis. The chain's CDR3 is CASSPWTSGRGETQYF. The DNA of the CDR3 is TGTGCCAGCAGCCCATGGACTAGCGGGAGAGGAGAGACCCAGTACTTC.